This passage covers 2 T cell receptor beta chains from one sample sequenced in a study of T cell changes during pregnancy in multiple sclerosis. Here immunoSEQ multiplex PCR was the method, and the copy in TCRdb shows in-frame clones only, minus some. The table has under 80,000 clones, around 94% seen once; the top ten hold approximately 0.58%. The material sequenced was peripheral blood, taken in the third trimester of pregnancy. The receptors here all came from a female donor with multiple sclerosis, enrolled in a pregnancy study.

This sequence joins TRBV5-1 and TRBJ2-1, with TRBD2 identical over 9 bases. The CDR3 consists of 15 residues. Looked up from germline, CDR1 is SGHRS and CDR2 is YFSETQ. J was trimmed by 2 bases and V by 0 bases; bases with no gene match: 0. CDR3 region: CASSLGGGAYNEQFF. Here the CDR3 DNA reads TGCGCCAGCAGCTTGGGCGGGGGGGCCTACAATGAGCAGTTCTTC.

In this sample, this clone turned up once. The chain employs TRBV19 and TRBJ2-6; maybe TRBD1 (5 bases). Germline-derived CDR1 and CDR2 are LNHDA and SQIVND (reference sequence). Trimming took off 1 base at V and 2 bases at J, with 9 bases between the two ends. CDR3 length equals 16 residues. CDR3: CASSIGGWAGANVLTF. In nucleotides, the CDR3 is TGTGCCAGTAGTATAGGGGGCTGGGCTGGGGCCAACGTCCTGACTTTC.